Below, 22 T cell receptor beta chains from the same sample are listed, as sequenced in a study of T cell repertoires in cytomegalovirus infection. Each CDR3 protein gets one entry after TCRdb re-called the reads with MiXCR. The sample carries around 900,000 distinct CDR3 sequences, roughly 30% recorded once. For these receptors, no antigen is known. Sample: cultured CD8+ T cells from PBMCs, taken from culture after CMV antigen stimulation. The receptors originated from a human donor in good health (CMV status not recorded). Some clones in this sample may be carry-over from other donors' samples.

The J gene is TRBJ2-5, the V gene TRBV9, with 7 bases aligning to TRBD1. This CDR3 region has 13 residues. With V trimmed by 3 bases and J by 3 bases, 2 bases remained unmatched. CDR1 SGDLS and CDR2 YYNGEE come from the germline V gene. CDR3 in DNA: TGTGCCAGCAGCGCCCAGGGGGAAGAGACCCAGTACTTC. Encoded protein: CASSAQGEETQYF.

V is TRBV11-3 and J is TRBJ2-3; tentatively, D is TRBD1 (6 bases). The V end was cut by 5 bases, the J end by 2 bases, with 17 bases between. The V gene's germline CDR1 is SGHNT and CDR2 YENEEA. There are 16 residues in the CDR3. The DNA of the CDR3 is TGTGCCAGCAGCCCAGAGGCAGGGGTGGACACAGATACGCAGTATTTT. Amino acid sequence: CASSPEAGVDTDTQYF.

The chain recombines TRBV14 with TRBJ2-1; 7 bases agree with TRBD1. V dropped 8 bases and J dropped 5; count of bases not matched to a gene: 9. The CDR3 runs 14 residues. Germline loops: CDR1 SGHDN, CDR2 FVKESK. The CDR3: CASLKGTEDNEQFF. CDR3 nucleotides: TGTGCCAGCCTAAAAGGGACAGAAGACAATGAGCAGTTCTTC.

The table lists this clonotype with a few counts. J is TRBJ2-2 and V is TRBV12-3 or TRBV12-4; 10 bases match TRBD1. The CDR3 contains 15 residues. The junction had 6 bases not matched to a gene; V was cut back by 6 bases and J by 5 bases. Here the CDR3 DNA reads TGTGCCAGCAGGGGACAGGGGCTCCTTACCGGGGAGCTGTTTTTT. Protein product: CASRGQGLLTGELFF.

This chain connects TRBV7-9 to TRBJ1-2; unclear D gene. V was clipped by 2 bases and J by 8 bases, with 9 bases between them. The germline CDR1 and CDR2 sequences are SEHNR and FQNEAQ (reference sequence). The length of the CDR3 is 12 residues. CDR3 DNA: TGTGCCAGCAGCTTAAAGGGTTTCGGCTACACCTTC. It specifies CASSLKGFGYTF.

This clonotype was seen a few times. The chain combines TRBV19 with TRBJ2-1; 7 bases fit TRBD1. J lost 7 bases, V lost 9 bases, and 3 bases had no gene match. Germline CDR1 reads LNHDA; CDR2 reads SQIVND (reference sequence). The CDR3 length is 11 residues. In nucleotides, the CDR3 is TGTGCCAGCTTACAGGGGAATGAGCAGTTCTTC. Translated, it gives CASLQGNEQFF.

This clonotype was seen many times. The CDR3 DNA reads as TGCGCCAGCAGCCAAGTTAGTCGCTCTGGAAACACCATATATTTT. Its translation is CASSQVSRSGNTIYF. The gene calls are TRBV4-3 and TRBJ1-3; D remains unclear. Germline values: CDR1 LGHNA, CDR2 YSLEER. Trimming took off 1 base at V and 0 bases at J, with 7 bases between the two ends. The CDR3 consists of 15 residues.

This clonotype was recorded many times. The V gene is TRBV7-6, the J gene TRBJ1-1, with a weak D call TRBD1 (5 bases). This CDR3 is 15 amino acids long. V shed 1 base and J shed 0 bases, with 9 bases lying between them. Per the germline V gene, CDR1 is SGHVS and CDR2 is FNYEAQ. CDR3 coding DNA: TGTGCCAGCAGCTTAGGTCCAGGGCTGAACACTGAAGCTTTCTTT. Translation gives CASSLGPGLNTEAFF.

This chain links TRBV5-4 with TRBJ2-1; 7 bases match TRBD1. Germline CDR1 is SGHNT and CDR2 is YYREEE (reference sequence). The J segment lost 3 bases and the V segment lost 2 bases, leaving 8 bases of the junction unmatched. The CDR3 loop spans 16 amino acids. CDR3 DNA sequence: TGTGCCAGCAGCTTAGCCCCGCAGGGGGACTACAATGAGCAGTTCTTC. Its translation is CASSLAPQGDYNEQFF.

This clonotype was counted many times. This rearrangement joins TRBV7-9 to TRBJ1-2; no firm D call. The germline V and J ends were trimmed by 0 bases and 1 base, with 12 bases remaining between them. The CDR3 loop spans 16 amino acids. Per germline, CDR1 SEHNR and CDR2 FQNEAQ (reference sequence). The CDR3 region is CASSLAPTRFNYGYTF. The CDR3 nucleotides read TGTGCCAGCAGCTTAGCCCCTACGCGTTTTAACTATGGCTACACCTTC. Drawing the rest from reference TRBV7-9 and TRBJ1-2, the complete variable domain is DTGVSQNPRHKITKRGQNVTFRCDPISEHNRLYWYRQTLGQGPEFLTYFQNEAQLEKSRLLSDRFSAERPKGSFSTLEIQRTEQGDSAMYLCASSLAPTRFNYGYTFGSGTRLTVV.

The V and J genes are TRBV19 and TRBJ1-5, with D perhaps TRBD1 (6 bases). Germline CDR1 and CDR2: LNHDA and SQIVND (reference sequence). V gave up 4 bases and J gave up 4 bases, with 17 bases separating them. The CDR3 runs to 16 residues. The CDR3 here is CASSRNYRVANQPQHF. Here the CDR3 DNA reads TGTGCCAGTAGTAGAAACTACAGGGTCGCTAATCAGCCCCAGCATTTT. Variable domain in full (rest from reference TRBV19 and TRBJ1-5): DGGITQSPKYLFRKEGQNVTLSCEQNLNHDAMYWYRQDPGQGLRLIYYSQIVNDFQKGDIAEGYSVSREKKESFPLTVTSAQKNPTAFYLCASSRNYRVANQPQHFGDGTRLSIL.

CDR3 protein: CASSESWGATAGNTIYF. As DNA, the CDR3 is TGTGCCAGCAGTGAGAGTTGGGGGGCGACTGCTGGAAACACCATATATTTT. The J gene is TRBJ1-3, the V gene TRBV2; perhaps TRBD1 as D (6 bases). Germline V CDR1 and CDR2: SNHLY, FYNNEI. Trimming removed 3 bases from V and 2 bases from J, with 17 bases in between. CDR3 length equals 17 residues.

V gene TRBV9 combines with J gene TRBJ2-1; 9 bases align to TRBD2. This CDR3 has 15 residues. CDR1 and CDR2 from the germline V gene are SGDLS and YYNGEE. Trimming took 0 bases from V and 8 from J; bases not matched to a gene: 6. In nucleotides, the CDR3 is TGTGCCAGCAGCGTAGTAGCGGGGGCCTATTATGAGCAGTTCTTC. This sequence encodes CASSVVAGAYYEQFF. The complete variable domain, with remaining parts taken from reference TRBV9 and TRBJ2-1, reads DSGVTQTPKHLITATGQRVTLRCSPRSGDLSVYWYQQSLDQGLQFLIQYYNGEERAKGNILERFSAQQFPDLHSELNLSSLELGDSALYFCASSVVAGAYYEQFFGPGTRLTVL.

The chain uses TRBV6-1 and TRBJ1-5; maybe TRBD1 (5 bases). Germline lookup yields CDR1 MNHNS and CDR2 SASEGT. V was trimmed by 2 bases and J by 6 bases, leaving 17 bases between them. This CDR3 contains 16 residues. The CDR3 loop reads CASSESLWAGSQPQHF. CDR3 DNA sequence: TGTGCCAGCAGTGAATCGCTATGGGCAGGGAGTCAGCCCCAGCATTTT.

This clonotype was picked up a small number of times. This CDR3 reads CASSDVRDRVLRPGAQETQYF. CDR3 coding DNA: TGTGCCAGCAGTGACGTAAGGGACAGGGTTTTGCGCCCGGGGGCCCAAGAGACCCAGTACTTC. This chain connects TRBV6-1 to TRBJ2-5; 9 bases agree with TRBD1. The V gene's germline CDR1 is MNHNS and CDR2 SASEGT. Trimming removed 3 bases from V and 1 base from J; junction bases left unmatched: 21. The CDR3 totals 21 residues.

This clonotype was recorded many times. The chain links TRBV7-2 to TRBJ2-1; weak D call: TRBD2 (5 bases). The CDR3 has 12 amino acids. Germline V gene lookup returns CDR1 SGHTA and CDR2 FQGNSA. V shed 1 base and J shed 10 bases, with 8 bases lying between them. DNA of the CDR3: TGTGCCAGCAGCTTAGTTGAGCGGGAGCAGTTCTTC. The encoded protein is CASSLVEREQFF.

This clonotype was counted only a few times. V gene TRBV29-1 combines with J gene TRBJ2-7; D uncertain. Germline CDR1 reads SQVTM; CDR2 reads ANQGSEA. V was cut by 4 bases and J by 6 bases, with 13 bases left in between. The length of the CDR3 is 12 residues. The CDR3, as DNA: TGCAGCGTTGGAATGGGTCCCCTCGAGCAGTACTTC. Translation: CSVGMGPLEQYF.

This clonotype was seen only a few times. A read error may be the cause here, since a much bigger clone is one base away. J is TRBJ1-1 and V is TRBV7-6, with D possibly TRBD1 on 5 matching bases. Germline CDR1 reads SGHVS; CDR2 reads FNYEAQ. The length of the CDR3 is 12 residues. Between the trimmed V and J ends, which lost 7 bases and 1 base, there was a span of 7 bases. The CDR3 here is CASIQENTEAFF. Written as DNA, the CDR3 is TGTGCCAGCATACAGGAGAACACTGAAGCTTTCTTT.

This chain joins TRBV28 and TRBJ1-5, with 10 bases lining up with TRBD1. This CDR3 contains 15 residues. Trimming removed 5 bases from V and 6 bases from J; junction bases left unmatched: 7. CDR1 and CDR2 from the germline V gene are MDHEN and SYDVKM. CDR3 protein: CASSRDRGAGQPQHF. CDR3 DNA: TGTGCCAGCAGTCGGGACAGGGGCGCCGGTCAGCCCCAGCATTTT.

This clonotype was detected once. The chain links TRBV6-1 to TRBJ2-7; a weak D match, TRBD1 (5 bases). V was clipped by 0 bases and J by 0 bases, with 12 bases between them. Germline CDR1 MNHNS, CDR2 SASEGT. The CDR3 is 16 amino acids. The CDR3 DNA follows: TGTGCCAGCAGTGAAGCCCTACTGACAGTCTCCTACGAGCAGTACGTC. Its protein product is CASSEALLTVSYEQYV.

This clonotype appeared many times. The genes are TRBV7-8 and TRBJ2-6; 11 bases align to TRBD1. The germline CDR1 and CDR2 sequences are SGHVS and FQNEAQ. The CDR3 has 18 residues. V was clipped by 3 bases and J by 4 bases; unmatched bases: 8. CDR3 bases: TGTGCCAGCAGCTTGCCGGGACAGGGGGTAGGAGGGGCCAACGTCCTGACTTTC. Protein: CASSLPGQGVGGANVLTF.

The chain employs TRBV10-3 and TRBJ2-3, with 8 bases lining up with TRBD2. CDR3 length: 16 residues. Trimming removed 2 bases from V and 2 bases from J; junction bases left unmatched: 6. CDR1 and CDR2 from the germline V gene are ENHRY and SYGVKD. CDR3 protein: CAISERHGGATDTQYF. The DNA for the CDR3 is TGTGCCATCAGTGAGAGGCACGGGGGGGCCACAGATACGCAGTATTTT.